This T cell receptor (beta chain) stems from a study of shared clonotypes between healthy human individuals. Germline V gene sequence: CDR1 SGHAT, CDR2 FQNNGV. The CDR3 covers 11 residues. The V and J ends lost 7 bases and 5 bases respectively, with 8 bases between them. Findings of the study overall: Sampling covered nothing but blood. Tissue TCR repertoires likely differ from those found in blood.

A remark on this clone: Its antigen is unknown.

Here immunoSEQ multiplex PCR was the method, and the copy in TCRdb shows in-frame clones only, minus some. The sample includes more than 2,000,000 clones, approximately 94% seen only once; the top ten take roughly 0.13%. The sequenced sample was naive CD4+ T cells sorted from blood. Subset in this sample: CD45RA+ positively selected. The receptor's source is a man aged 18 to 30 in good health. The genes are TRBV11-2 and TRBJ2-5, with D uncertain. For the CDR3, the DNA is TGTGCCAGCACCCCACGGGAGACCCAGTACTTC. It encodes CASTPRETQYF.